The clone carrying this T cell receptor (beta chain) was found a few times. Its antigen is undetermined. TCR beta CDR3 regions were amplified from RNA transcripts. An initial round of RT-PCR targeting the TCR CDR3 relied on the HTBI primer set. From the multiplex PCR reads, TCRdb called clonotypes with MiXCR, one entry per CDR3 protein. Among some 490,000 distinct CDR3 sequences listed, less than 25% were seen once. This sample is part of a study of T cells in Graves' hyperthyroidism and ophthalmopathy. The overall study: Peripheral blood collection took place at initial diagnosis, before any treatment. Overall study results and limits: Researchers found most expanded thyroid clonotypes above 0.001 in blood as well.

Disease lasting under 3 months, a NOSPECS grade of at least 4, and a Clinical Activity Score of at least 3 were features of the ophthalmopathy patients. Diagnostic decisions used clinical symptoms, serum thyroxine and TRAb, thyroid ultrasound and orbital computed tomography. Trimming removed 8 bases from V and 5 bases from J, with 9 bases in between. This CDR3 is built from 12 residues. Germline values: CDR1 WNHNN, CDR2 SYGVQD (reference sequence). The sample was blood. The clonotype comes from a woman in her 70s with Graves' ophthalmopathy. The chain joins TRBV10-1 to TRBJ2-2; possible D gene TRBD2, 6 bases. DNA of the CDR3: TGCGCCAGCGGGACTCAAACCGGGGAGCTGTTTTTT. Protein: CASGTQTGELFF.